Listed here are 9 T cell receptor delta chains from one sample, sequenced in a study of gamma-delta chains in newborns, infants, children. TCRdb called clones anew from the reads with CATT. The sample yields roughly 5,000 delta-chain clones, around 3% seen once. The sample was blood. These receptors came from a child who was a newborn, infant or young child, either healthy, febrile or measles-vaccinated (not recorded which).

This clone was counted a few times. The chain combines TRDV2 with TRDJ2; possible D gene TRDD3, 6 bases. The CDR3 is 15 amino acids. Germline values: CDR1 GEAIGNYY, CDR2 EKD. The V end was cut by 0 bases, the J end by 5 bases, with 12 bases between. CDR3: CACDTVGIGTAQLFF. CDR3 in DNA: TGTGCCTGTGACACCGTGGGGATTGGTACAGCACAACTCTTCTTT.

This clone was counted between two and nine times. A much larger clone differs from this one at a single base, so this may be a read error. Other DNA sequences in the same sample also yield this CDR3. The chain joins TRDV1 to TRDJ3; D gene ambiguous. CDR1 and CDR2 (germline): TSWWSYY, QGS. V shed 2 bases and J shed 2 bases, with 16 bases lying between them. CDR3 length: 19 amino acids. The CDR3 spells CALGEKEGIYPWDTRQMFF. CDR3 bases: TGTGCTCTTGGGGAAAAGGAGGGTATATACCCCTGGGACACCCGACAGATGTTTTTC.

About this clone: This DNA translates differently at residue 13 from the TCRdb protein, which is that of a much larger clone; a read error is likely, and the protein shown is the DNA's own translation. This sequence joins TRDV1 and TRDJ2; 8 positions match TRDD3. In germline, CDR1 is TSWWSYY, CDR2 QGS. This CDR3 contains 17 residues. As DNA, the CDR3 is TGTGCTCTTGGGGAACAATCCTTGGGGGATTTGACATCACAACTCTTCTTT. Amino acid sequence: CALGEQSLGDLTSQLFF.

In the case of this clone: TCRdb's protein for this DNA is that of a much larger clone and differs from the translation at residue 8, likely a read error; the protein shown is the DNA translation. The rearrangement links TRDV2 to TRDJ3, with unresolved D. CDR3 length: 16 residues. Germline V lookup: CDR1 GEAIGNYY, CDR2 EKD. Trimming left V 0 bases short and J 5 bases short, with 10 bases between. CDR3 in DNA: TGTGCCTGTGACACCGTTATAACCCGGGACACCCGACAGATGTTTTTC. This codes for CACDTVITRDTRQMFF.

Remarks on this clone: A read error likely explains why the TCRdb protein, taken from a much larger clone, differs from this DNA's translation at residue 10; the protein shown is translated from the DNA. The chain couples TRDV2 to TRDJ1; 8 nucleotides line up with TRDD3. The CDR3 has 17 residues. J gave up 0 bases and V 3 bases, and 11 bases lay outside the gene matches. Germline V gives CDR1 GEAIGNYY, CDR2 EKD. CDR3 nucleotides: TGTGCCTGTGACGCAGTTAACTGGGGGTCGTACACCGATAAACTCATCTTT. It specifies CACDAVNWGSYTDKLIF.

Worth noting for this clone: A far larger clone differs by one base, so this is likely a read error. Within the sample, other DNA sequences also encode this same CDR3. The chain links TRDV1 to TRDJ1, with D possibly matching TRDD3 (6 bases). Germline V lookup: CDR1 TSWWSYY, CDR2 QGS. The length of the CDR3 is 13 residues. The ends were cut back, 1 base at V and 4 bases at J, with 7 bases in the middle. As DNA, the CDR3 is TGTGCTCTTGGGGAACCTGGGGACGATAAACTCATCTTT. It translates to CALGEPGDDKLIF.

This clone turned up a few times. The mismatch at residue 5 between this DNA's translation and the TCRdb protein of a much larger clone likely reflects a read error; the protein shown is translated from the DNA. The chain employs TRDV2 and TRDJ3; D is uncertain. This CDR3 comprises 18 residues. The V gene's germline CDR1 is GEAIGNYY and CDR2 EKD. The V end was cut by 3 bases, the J end by 2 bases, with 16 bases between. The CDR3 nucleotides are TGTGCCTGTGACGCCAGGATTTCGACCGCCTGGGACACCCGACAGATGTTTTTC. Translating it yields CACDARISTAWDTRQMFF.

The sample holds a few counts of this clone. The TCRdb record carries a much larger clone's protein, which differs from this DNA's translation at residue 15; a read error is the likely cause, and the protein listed here is the DNA translation. This chain's CDR3 is CACDAVNWGLYTDKPIF. The CDR3 nucleotides are TGTGCCTGTGACGCAGTTAACTGGGGGTTGTACACCGATAAACCCATCTTT. The chain recombines TRDV2 with TRDJ1; 8 bases match TRDD3. The CDR3 is made up of 17 amino acids. Germline V lookup: CDR1 GEAIGNYY, CDR2 EKD.

This clone is termed large. The J gene is TRDJ3, the V gene TRDV2; D is unclear. The CDR3 length is 17 residues. V dropped 0 bases and J dropped 2 bases, with 10 bases sitting between them. Germline loops: CDR1 GEAIGNYY, CDR2 EKD. CDR3 amino acids: CACDTVEGAWDTRQMFF. The CDR3 DNA reads as TGTGCCTGTGACACCGTGGAGGGTGCCTGGGACACCCGACAGATGTTTTTC.